The 8 T cell receptor beta chains below come from one sample, sequenced in a study of blood T cells in healthy people across ages. With a J-beta primer mix and a sample-barcoded 5' primer, a second PCR ran roughly 6 to 12 cycles. TCRdb called the 5' RACE reads again in MiXCR, with one record for every CDR3 protein. Of around 1.5 million distinct CDR3 sequences listed, around 59% are singletons. Sequencing was carried out using blood. The receptors stem from a man aged 18-30 years in good health.

This clonotype was detected a few times. This sequence joins TRBV20-1 and TRBJ2-4; weak D call: TRBD2 (6 bases). Judging by the DNA end, TRBJ2-7 fits better; the J call may be wrong. Germline V gives CDR1 DFQATT, CDR2 SNEGSKA (reference sequence). The CDR3 is 15 amino acids. The CDR3 DNA is TGCAGTGCTAGAGATGGCTCCCTGGGAGGCTACGAGCAGTACTTC. This encodes CSARDGSLGGYEQYF.

V and J are TRBV5-1 and TRBJ2-7; D is possibly TRBD2 (6 bases). Between the trimmed V and J ends, which lost 5 bases and 2 bases, there was a span of 14 bases. The germline V gene has CDR1 SGHRS and CDR2 YFSETQ. The CDR3 is 14 amino acids. CDR3 in DNA: TGCGCCAGCAGGGACGGGAGACCTACCTACGAGCAGTACTTC. Translated, it gives CASRDGRPTYEQYF.

The chain links TRBV12-3 or TRBV12-4 to TRBJ1-4, with D maybe TRBD1 (5 bases). The CDR3 is 11 amino acids. V lost 1 base and J lost 12, with 6 bases in between. CDR3 residues: CASSLGDQLFF. The DNA of the CDR3 is TGTGCCAGCAGTTTAGGGGACCAACTGTTTTTT.

This sequence joins TRBV7-9 and TRBJ2-7; D possibly corresponds to TRBD2 (6 bases). V was shortened by 5 bases and J by 6 bases, with 11 bases between the two germline ends. The CDR3 loop spans 12 amino acids. The germline gives CDR1 SEHNR, CDR2 FQNEAQ (reference sequence). The CDR3 loop is CASSAGDSEQYF. CDR3 nucleotides: TGTGCCAGCAGCGCCGGGGACTCCGAGCAGTACTTC.

The CDR3: CASSLDFMAGYEQFF. The CDR3 DNA sequence: TGTGCCAGCAGCTTAGATTTTATGGCAGGGTATGAGCAGTTCTTC. The chain is built from TRBV11-2 and TRBJ2-1; D may be TRBD1 (5 bases). Deletions cut 0 bases from V and 8 bases from J, with 14 bases between. This CDR3 contains 15 residues. Germline CDR1 is SGHAT and CDR2 is FQNNGV.

This clonotype was seen only a few times. The chain employs TRBV5-1 and TRBJ2-5; tentative D call: TRBD2 (5 bases). Trimming pared 4 bases from V and 3 bases from J, leaving 13 bases between. Germline V gene sequence: CDR1 SGHRS, CDR2 YFSETQ. This CDR3 is 14 amino acids long. The DNA for the CDR3 is TGCGCCAGCAGCCCCCGTACAGCGGAAGAGACCCAGTACTTC. Translating gives CASSPRTAEETQYF.

The chain has TRBV20-1 and TRBJ1-1, with no clear D. CDR3 size: 14 residues. With 5 bases removed from V and 0 bases from J, the gap between germline ends came to 13 bases. The V gene's germline CDR1 is DFQATT and CDR2 SNEGSKA (reference sequence). The CDR3 region has the DNA TGCAGTGCTCGGAACCATTATATGAACACTGAAGCTTTCTTT. Amino acids: CSARNHYMNTEAFF.

The chain combines TRBV12-3 or TRBV12-4 with TRBJ2-1; TRBD2 matches 10 bases. CDR3 length equals 16 residues. Trimming took 4 bases from V and 8 from J; bases not matched to a gene: 11. CDR3 region: CASSSSPTSGWDEQFF. The CDR3 nucleotides read TGTGCCAGCAGTTCATCCCCGACTAGCGGGTGGGATGAGCAGTTCTTC.